A few counts support the clone carrying this T cell receptor (beta chain). Antigen unknown. The entry originates in a study of T-cell memory formation after mild COVID-19. Study overall: The TCR clusters were mostly specific to one donor.

General study points: Memory from before infection featured some responding clones, which suggests cross-reactive memory joined.

CDR1 is SQVTM, CDR2 ANQGSEA, per germline. There are 12 residues in the CDR3. V gave up 6 bases and J gave up 4 bases; unmatched junction bases: 3. From the 5' RACE reads, TCRdb called clonotypes with MiXCR, one entry per CDR3 protein. The sample shows more than 150,000 distinct CDR3 sequences, around 20% of them seen only once. V usage is TRBV29-1 and J usage is TRBJ2-7, with 10 bases identical to TRBD1. The sequence derives from a man between 18 and 35 years old who had mild COVID-19 (a few samples of this study predate the infection). Cell type and time point are not known. The specimen was PBMCs or a T cell subset sorted from them (not recorded which). The CDR3 nucleotides are TGCAGCGTAGGGGACAGGGGATACGAGCAGTACTTC. Its translation: CSVGDRGYEQYF.